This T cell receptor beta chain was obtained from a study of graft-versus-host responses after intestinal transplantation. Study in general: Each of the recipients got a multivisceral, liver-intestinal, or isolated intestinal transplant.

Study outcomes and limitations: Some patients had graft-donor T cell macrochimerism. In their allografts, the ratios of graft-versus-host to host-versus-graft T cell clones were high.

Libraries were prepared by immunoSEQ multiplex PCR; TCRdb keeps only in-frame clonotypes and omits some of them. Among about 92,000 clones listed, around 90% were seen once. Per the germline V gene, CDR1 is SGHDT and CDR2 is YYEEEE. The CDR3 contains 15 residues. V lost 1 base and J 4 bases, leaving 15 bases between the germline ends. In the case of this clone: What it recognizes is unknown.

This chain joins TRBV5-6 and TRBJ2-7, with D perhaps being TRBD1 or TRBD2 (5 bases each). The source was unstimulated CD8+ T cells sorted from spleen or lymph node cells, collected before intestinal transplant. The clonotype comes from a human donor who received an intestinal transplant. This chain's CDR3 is CASSLMGVEMYEQYF. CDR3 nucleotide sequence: TGTGCCAGCAGCTTGATGGGGGTAGAGATGTACGAGCAGTACTTC.